The next 20 T cell receptor beta chains were all read from a single sample in a study of blood T cell repertoires in COVID-19. The protocol was immunoSEQ multiplex PCR, while the TCRdb copy is restricted to in-frame clones and leaves out a portion. The sample yields roughly 200,000 clones, approximately 91% seen once. Sequencing was done on a sample of peripheral blood. The receptors shown here come from a man aged 40-49 years with acute or convalescent COVID-19.

The V and J genes are TRBV27 and TRBJ1-1; D perhaps matches TRBD1 (5 bases). Germline CDR1 MNHEY, CDR2 SMNVEV (reference sequence). The CDR3 has 15 amino acids. V was pared by 4 bases and J by 0 bases, with 12 bases between. The CDR3 DNA follows: TGTGCCAGCAGTTCCAAGACAGTTGTGAACACTGAAGCTTTCTTT. Translating gives CASSSKTVVNTEAFF.

The genes are TRBV28 and TRBJ2-7; 12 nucleotides line up with TRBD2. CDR1 and CDR2 from the germline V gene are MDHEN and SYDVKM. V shed 4 bases, J shed 0 bases, and the junction held 1 base outside the gene matches. The CDR3 has 15 residues. CDR3 region: CASSSLAGGSYEQYF. As DNA, the CDR3 is TGTGCCAGCAGTTCACTAGCGGGGGGCTCCTACGAGCAGTACTTC. Looking up the rest from reference TRBV28 and TRBJ2-7 gives the full variable domain: DVKVTQSSRYLVKRTGEKVFLECVQDMDHENMFWYRQDPGLGLRLIYFSYDVKMKEKGDIPEGYSVSREKKERFSLILESASTNQTSMYLCASSSLAGGSYEQYFGPGTRLTVT.

This chain joins TRBV6-1 and TRBJ1-1; 7 bases agree with TRBD1. Unmatched junction bases numbered 12, after V lost 0 bases and J lost 11 bases. The CDR3 has 15 amino acids. The germline gives CDR1 MNHNS, CDR2 SASEGT. CDR3 in amino acids: CASSEAGDSLYTAFF. In nucleotides, the CDR3 is TGTGCCAGCAGTGAAGCGGGGGACAGCCTCTATACCGCTTTCTTT.

This clone was counted between two and nine times. The gene calls are TRBV18 and TRBJ1-1, with unresolved D. Germline values: CDR1 KGHSH, CDR2 LQKENI. V was shortened by 3 bases and J by 5 bases, with 13 bases between the two germline ends. The CDR3 has 14 amino acids. CDR3 sequence: CASSPPSGETEAFF. CDR3 in DNA: TGTGCCAGCTCACCCCCTAGTGGAGAGACTGAAGCTTTCTTT.

Notes on this clone: Relative to the germline gene, one junction end is altered; a read error may explain this. The same CDR3 also results from other DNA sequences found in this sample. The rearrangement uses TRBV7-8 and TRBJ2-7, with 8 bases that match TRBD1. CDR3 length: 15 amino acids. Germline CDR1 and CDR2: SGHVS and FQNEAQ. CDR3 protein: CASSLARTGNYEQYF. CDR3 nucleotide sequence: TGTGCCAGCAGCTTAGCGCGGACAGGGAATTACGAACAGTACTTC.

The chain is built from TRBV5-6 and TRBJ1-1; D is unresolved. Germline-derived CDR1 and CDR2 are SGHDT and YYEEEE. Trimming shortened V by 0 bases and J by 3 bases, and 9 bases separated the two germline ends. The CDR3 spans 14 residues. CDR3 protein: CASSLGSSYTEAFF. The CDR3 DNA is TGTGCCAGCAGCTTGGGGTCCAGTTACACTGAAGCTTTCTTT.

The V gene is TRBV6-1, the J gene TRBJ1-4; weak D call: TRBD1 (6 bases). V lost 1 base to trimming and J lost 8 bases, with 17 bases between them. Germline assignment: CDR1 MNHNS and CDR2 SASEGT. This CDR3 spans 16 amino acids. In DNA, the CDR3 is TGTGCCAGCAGTGAAGTCTGGACAGTTCACTCGGAAAAACTGTTTTTT. This translates into CASSEVWTVHSEKLFF.

The chain has TRBV10-2 and TRBJ2-3, with 7 positions matching TRBD2. Germline assignment: CDR1 WSHSY and CDR2 SAAADI. V shed 5 bases and J 4 bases; nucleotides not matched to a gene: 0. The CDR3 runs to 12 residues. The CDR3 DNA follows: TGCGCCAGCAGTCGGGGGGCAGATACGCAGTATTTT. This gives the protein CASSRGADTQYF.

The V and J genes are TRBV2 and TRBJ2-7; TRBD2 aligns across 7 bases. The CDR3 has 14 amino acids. The germline CDR1 and CDR2 sequences are SNHLY and FYNNEI. J gave up 2 bases and V 7 bases, and 8 bases lay outside the gene matches. The chain's CDR3 is CASKGTSGAYEQYF. The DNA for the CDR3 is TGTGCCAGCAAAGGCACCAGCGGGGCCTACGAGCAGTACTTC.

The chain carries TRBV2 and TRBJ2-1; 7 bases fit TRBD2. The CDR3 contains 15 residues. V trimming: 2 bases; J trimming: 3 bases; junction bases outside the gene matches: 4. Germline values: CDR1 SNHLY, CDR2 FYNNEI. CDR3: CASSELAEHYNEQFF. CDR3 coding DNA: TGTGCCAGCAGTGAACTAGCGGAACACTACAATGAGCAGTTCTTC.

The chain carries TRBV18 and TRBJ2-3; 8 bases fit TRBD2. Looked up from germline, CDR1 is KGHSH and CDR2 is LQKENI. With 5 bases clipped from V and 6 bases from J, the junction kept 7 bases outside the gene matches. The CDR3 is 14 amino acids. The CDR3 sequence is CASSISGGADTQYF. In nucleotides, the CDR3 is TGTGCCAGCTCAATCTCCGGGGGGGCCGATACGCAGTATTTT.

V usage is TRBV18 and J usage is TRBJ1-5, with a weak D call TRBD1 (5 bases). The CDR3 length is 15 residues. The V and J ends lost 3 bases and 2 bases respectively, with 11 bases between them. CDR1 and CDR2 from the germline V gene are KGHSH and LQKENI. CDR3 DNA sequence: TGTGCCAGCTCACCTCAGGGTCGTGGCAATCAGCCCCAGCATTTT. It is translated as CASSPQGRGNQPQHF. Combining the CDR3 with reference TRBV18 and TRBJ1-5 gives the whole variable domain NAGVMQNPRHLVRRRGQEARLRCSPMKGHSHVYWYRQLPEEGLKFMVYLQKENIIDESGMPKERFSAEFPKEGPSILRIQQVVRGDSAAYFCASSPQGRGNQPQHFGDGTRLSIL.

V and J are TRBV29-1 and TRBJ2-2, with D perhaps TRBD2 (5 bases). Looked up from germline, CDR1 is SQVTM and CDR2 is ANQGSEA. The CDR3 is 15 amino acids. Trimming cost V 0 bases and J 0 bases, with 8 bases left between them. CDR3 in DNA: TGCAGCGTTGAAGAGGCAGCGGCGAACACCGGGGAGCTGTTTTTT. Translation: CSVEEAAANTGELFF.

The J gene is TRBJ2-7, the V gene TRBV4-1; 9 bases are a match to TRBD1. The CDR3 has 15 amino acids. CDR1 and CDR2 from the germline V gene are MGHRA and YSYEKL. The V gene end was trimmed by 8 bases and the J gene end by 5 bases; junction bases not matched to a gene: 13. CDR3 DNA sequence: TGCGCCAGCGGGGAACCGGGACAGGGTGTACACGAGCAGTACTTC. It is translated as CASGEPGQGVHEQYF.

The chain employs TRBV3-1 (or the pseudogene TRBV3-2) and TRBJ2-4; D is perhaps TRBD2 (5 bases). CDR3 length: 16 residues. Germline CDR1 is LGHDT and CDR2 is YNNKEL (reference sequence). The V end was cut by 0 bases, the J end by 1 base, with 10 bases between. CDR3 sequence: CASSQDPGEAKNIQYF. The CDR3 nucleotides read TGTGCCAGCAGCCAAGACCCCGGGGAGGCCAAAAACATTCAGTACTTC.

The chain has TRBV3-1 (or the pseudogene TRBV3-2) and TRBJ2-2; D perhaps matches TRBD2 (6 bases). The CDR3 spans 16 residues. V lost 1 base and J lost 3, with 12 bases in between. Germline CDR1 LGHDT, CDR2 YNNKEL (reference sequence). The CDR3, as DNA: TGTGCCAGCAGCCAAGGGGGGGTGATCTACACCGGGGAGCTGTTTTTT. Amino acids: CASSQGGVIYTGELFF.

The chain has TRBV6-1 and TRBJ1-2; a possible D gene is TRBD1 (5 bases). Trimming took off 4 bases at V and 0 bases at J, with 15 bases between the two ends. Germline V gives CDR1 MNHNS, CDR2 SASEGT. CDR3 length equals 16 residues. CDR3: CASSVRKEGTNYGYTF. CDR3 coding DNA: TGTGCCAGCAGTGTAAGGAAGGAGGGGACTAACTATGGCTACACCTTC.

V is TRBV7-9 and J is TRBJ2-3; D may be TRBD2 (5 bases). Trimming took off 5 bases at V and 4 bases at J, with 10 bases between the two ends. The CDR3 is made up of 13 amino acids. The germline V gene encodes CDR1 SEHNR and CDR2 FQNEAQ (reference sequence). The CDR3 here is CASSLISADTQYF. In DNA, the CDR3 is TGTGCCAGCAGCCTAATTAGCGCAGATACGCAGTATTTT.

The chain has TRBV5-4 and TRBJ1-2, with a tentative D call TRBD1 (5 bases). The CDR3 consists of 13 residues. In germline, CDR1 is SGHNT, CDR2 YYREEE (reference sequence). The V and J ends lost 0 bases and 14 bases respectively, with 17 bases between them. This CDR3 is CASSLDRPAIVTF. CDR3 coding DNA: TGTGCCAGCAGCTTGGACAGGCCGGCTATAGTAACCTTC.

The rearrangement links TRBV18 to TRBJ1-1; 10 bases match TRBD1. Unmatched junction bases numbered 9, after V lost 5 bases and J lost 3 bases. Germline V gives CDR1 KGHSH, CDR2 LQKENI. The CDR3 is made up of 16 amino acids. CDR3 region: CASSSLDRGGDTEAFF. The CDR3 nucleotides are TGTGCCAGCTCATCCTTGGACAGGGGGGGAGACACTGAAGCTTTCTTT.